This T cell receptor beta chain came from a study of blood T cell repertoires in COVID-19. The CDR3 is 16 amino acids. V gave up 1 base and J gave up 2 bases, with 12 bases separating them. Germline CDR1 and CDR2: MGHRA and YSYEKL. Original data processing: For nucleated cells, counts were estimated from reference gene primer amplification. Repertoires were generated with immunoSEQ multiplex PCR, while TCRdb's copy carries only in-frame clones and drops some. The DNA gave D and trimming, while V, J and clone size come from that table. The repertoire holds a few hundred thousand clones, with approximately 88% as singletons.

Sequencing input: peripheral blood. The source of this sequence is a woman in her thirties who had recovered from COVID-19. The rearrangement links TRBV4-1 to TRBJ1-3; the D is unclear. The CDR3 region has the DNA TGCGCCAGCAGCCAAGCCCCAGTTTCGACTGGAAACACCATATATTTT. Encoded protein: CASSQAPVSTGNTIYF.